The TCR beta chain described here comes from a study of blood T cells in healthy people across ages. Whole-study findings and limits: Diversity of TCR beta correlated strongly with naive T cell percentage. Any conclusive comparison of naive versus antigen-experienced cells was prevented by using unsorted PBMCs. Per million T cells, TCR beta diversity dropped roughly linearly as age increased.

Combining a sample-barcoded 5' primer with a J-beta primer mix, a second PCR ran for about 6 to 12 cycles. TCRdb processed the 5' RACE reads anew with MiXCR; each CDR3 protein has one entry. In the table there are over a million distinct CDR3 sequences, more than 35% of which are singletons. CDR1 and CDR2 (germline): SQVTM, ANQGSEA. This CDR3 contains 16 residues. V dropped 1 base and J dropped 8; count of bases not matched to a gene: 14. Of note for this clonotype: As yet, its antigen is unknown.

The sequence derives from a woman between 55 and 75 years old in good health. Sequencing used blood. V usage is TRBV29-1 and J usage is TRBJ2-3; 8 nucleotides match TRBD2. CDR3 protein: CSVEGMREVGAGTQYF. The CDR3 bases are TGCAGCGTTGAAGGGATGCGGGAGGTTGGGGCGGGTACGCAGTATTTT.